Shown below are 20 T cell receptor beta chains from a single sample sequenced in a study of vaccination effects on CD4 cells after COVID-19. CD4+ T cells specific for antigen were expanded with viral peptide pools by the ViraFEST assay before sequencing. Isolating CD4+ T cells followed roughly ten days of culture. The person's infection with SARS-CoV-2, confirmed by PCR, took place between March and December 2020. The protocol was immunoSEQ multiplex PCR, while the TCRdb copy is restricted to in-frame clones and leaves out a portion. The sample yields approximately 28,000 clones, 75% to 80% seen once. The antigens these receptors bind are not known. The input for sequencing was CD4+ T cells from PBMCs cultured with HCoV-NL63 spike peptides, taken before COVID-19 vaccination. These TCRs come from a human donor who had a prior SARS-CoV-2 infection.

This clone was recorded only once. DNA of the CDR3: TGTGCCAGCTCACCACCGCTACCGGCCACCAAGACAGGAACCGGGCAGTACTTC. Translation gives CASSPPLPATKTGTGQYF. This rearrangement joins TRBV18 to TRBJ2-7; tentative D call: TRBD1 (6 bases). The CDR3 is 18 residues long. Looked up from germline, CDR1 is KGHSH and CDR2 is LQKENI. Trimming stripped 0 bases from V and 9 bases from J, with 27 bases between.

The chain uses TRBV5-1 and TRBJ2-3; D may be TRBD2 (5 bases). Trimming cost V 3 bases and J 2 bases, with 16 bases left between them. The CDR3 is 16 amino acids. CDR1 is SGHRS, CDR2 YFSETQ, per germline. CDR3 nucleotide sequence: TGCGCCAGCAGCTCCCGGACTCGATGGGCCACAGATACGCAGTATTTT. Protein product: CASSSRTRWATDTQYF.

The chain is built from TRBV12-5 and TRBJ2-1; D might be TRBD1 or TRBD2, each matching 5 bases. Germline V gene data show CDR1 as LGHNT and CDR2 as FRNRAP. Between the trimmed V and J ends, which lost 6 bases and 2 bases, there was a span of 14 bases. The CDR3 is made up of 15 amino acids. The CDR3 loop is CASGDGDAPYNEQFF. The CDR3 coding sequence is TGTGCTAGTGGAGACGGGGACGCCCCCTACAATGAGCAGTTCTTC.

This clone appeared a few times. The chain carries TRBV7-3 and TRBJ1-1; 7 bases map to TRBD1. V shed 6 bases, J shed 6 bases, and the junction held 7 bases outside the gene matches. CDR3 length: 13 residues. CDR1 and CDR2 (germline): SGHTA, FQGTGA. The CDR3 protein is CASRWDRDSEAFF. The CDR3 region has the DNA TGTGCCAGCAGATGGGACAGAGATTCTGAAGCTTTCTTT.

CDR3 region: CASSLSGGRGEQFF. The CDR3 bases are TGTGCCAGCAGCTTATCAGGCGGGCGTGGTGAGCAGTTCTTC. V usage is TRBV7-9 and J usage is TRBJ2-1; D possibly corresponds to TRBD2 (5 bases). Germline V CDR1 and CDR2: SEHNR, FQNEAQ (reference sequence). The CDR3 loop spans 14 amino acids. Trimming shortened V by 2 bases and J by 9 bases, and 14 bases separated the two germline ends.

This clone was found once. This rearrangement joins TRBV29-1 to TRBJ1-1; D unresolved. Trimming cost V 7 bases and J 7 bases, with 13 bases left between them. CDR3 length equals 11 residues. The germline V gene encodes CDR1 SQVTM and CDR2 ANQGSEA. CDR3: CSARAADEAFF. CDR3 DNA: TGCAGCGCTAGGGCCGCGGATGAAGCTTTCTTT.

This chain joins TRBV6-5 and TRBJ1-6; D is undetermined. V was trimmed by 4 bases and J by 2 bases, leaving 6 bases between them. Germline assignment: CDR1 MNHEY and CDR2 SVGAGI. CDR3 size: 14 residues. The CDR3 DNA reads TGTGCCAGCAGTTCTGGACCCTATAATTCACCCCTCCACTTT. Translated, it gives CASSSGPYNSPLHF.

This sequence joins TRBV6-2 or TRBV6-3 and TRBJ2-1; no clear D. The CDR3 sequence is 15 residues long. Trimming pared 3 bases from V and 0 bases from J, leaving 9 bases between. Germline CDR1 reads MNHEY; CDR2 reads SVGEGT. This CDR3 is CASSYLGSSYNEQFF. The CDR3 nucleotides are TGTGCCAGCAGTTATCTAGGTAGCTCCTACAATGAGCAGTTCTTC.

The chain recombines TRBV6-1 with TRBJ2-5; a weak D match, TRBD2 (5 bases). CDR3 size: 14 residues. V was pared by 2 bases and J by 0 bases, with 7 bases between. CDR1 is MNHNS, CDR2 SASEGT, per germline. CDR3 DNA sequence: TGTGCCAGCAGTGAATCACTAGACCAAGAGACCCAGTACTTC. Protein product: CASSESLDQETQYF.

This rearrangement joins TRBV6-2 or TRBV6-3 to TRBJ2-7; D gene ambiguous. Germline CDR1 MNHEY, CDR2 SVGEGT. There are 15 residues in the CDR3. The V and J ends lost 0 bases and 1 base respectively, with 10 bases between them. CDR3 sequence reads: CASSYSLTSSYEQYF. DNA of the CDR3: TGTGCCAGCAGTTACTCTCTGACTTCATCCTACGAGCAGTACTTC.

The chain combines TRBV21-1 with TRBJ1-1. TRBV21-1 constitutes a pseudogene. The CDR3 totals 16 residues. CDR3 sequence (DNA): TGTGCCAGCAGCCTTAGGTGGGGTTGGGAAAAACCTGAAGCTTTCTTT. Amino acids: CASSLRWGWEKPEAFF.

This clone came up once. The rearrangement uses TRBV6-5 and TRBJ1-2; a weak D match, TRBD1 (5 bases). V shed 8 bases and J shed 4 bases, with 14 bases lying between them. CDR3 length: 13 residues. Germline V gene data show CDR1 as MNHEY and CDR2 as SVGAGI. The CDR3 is CASSNQGLYGYTF. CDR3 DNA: TGTGCCAGCTCCAATCAGGGCCTCTATGGCTACACCTTC.

The CDR3 DNA is TGTGCCAGCAGTTACCGGACTAGCGGGGCAGATACGCAGTATTTT. This translates into CASSYRTSGADTQYF. The chain recombines TRBV6-2 or TRBV6-3 with TRBJ2-3, with 12 bases aligning to TRBD2. Germline values: CDR1 MNHEY, CDR2 SVGEGT. J lost 4 bases, V lost 2 bases, and 1 base had no gene match. This CDR3 is built from 15 residues.

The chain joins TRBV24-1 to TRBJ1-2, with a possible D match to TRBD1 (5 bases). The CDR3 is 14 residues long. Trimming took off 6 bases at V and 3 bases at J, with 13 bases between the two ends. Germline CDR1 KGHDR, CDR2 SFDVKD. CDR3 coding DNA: TGTGCCACCAGTCCCGGGGGTCCCCACTATGGCTACACCTTC. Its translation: CATSPGGPHYGYTF.

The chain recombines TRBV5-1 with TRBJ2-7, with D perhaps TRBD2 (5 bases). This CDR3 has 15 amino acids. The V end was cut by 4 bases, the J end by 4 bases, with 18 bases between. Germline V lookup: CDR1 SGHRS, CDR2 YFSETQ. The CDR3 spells CASSPAAGELYEQYF. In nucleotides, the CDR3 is TGCGCCAGCAGCCCAGCCGCCGGGGAATTATACGAGCAGTACTTC.

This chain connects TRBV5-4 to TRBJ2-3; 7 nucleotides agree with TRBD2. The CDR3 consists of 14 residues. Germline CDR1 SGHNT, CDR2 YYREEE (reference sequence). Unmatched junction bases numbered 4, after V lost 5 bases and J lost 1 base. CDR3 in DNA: TGTGCCAGCAGTTACGGACTAGGCACAGATACGCAGTATTTT. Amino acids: CASSYGLGTDTQYF.

The CDR3 coding sequence is TGTGCCAGCAGCTCCGGGACAGGGTGGAATACGCAGTATTTT. Its translation: CASSSGTGWNTQYF. The J gene is TRBJ2-3, the V gene TRBV7-2; 9 nucleotides align to TRBD1. Germline CDR1 and CDR2: SGHTA and FQGNSA. The CDR3 extends over 14 amino acids. V lost 4 bases and J lost 7; bases outside the gene matches: 6.

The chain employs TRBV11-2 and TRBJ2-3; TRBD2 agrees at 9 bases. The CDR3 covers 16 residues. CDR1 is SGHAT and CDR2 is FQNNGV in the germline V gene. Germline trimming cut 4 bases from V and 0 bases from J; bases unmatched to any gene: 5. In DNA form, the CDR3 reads TGTGCCAGCAGCTACTGGACTAGCGAAAGCACAGATACGCAGTATTTT. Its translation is CASSYWTSESTDTQYF.

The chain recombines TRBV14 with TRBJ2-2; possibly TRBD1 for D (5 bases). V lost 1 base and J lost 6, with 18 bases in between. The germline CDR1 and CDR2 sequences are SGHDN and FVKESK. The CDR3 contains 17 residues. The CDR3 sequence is CASSQGFGQSFSGELFF. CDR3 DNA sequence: TGTGCCAGCAGCCAAGGATTTGGACAAAGCTTTTCCGGGGAGCTGTTTTTT.

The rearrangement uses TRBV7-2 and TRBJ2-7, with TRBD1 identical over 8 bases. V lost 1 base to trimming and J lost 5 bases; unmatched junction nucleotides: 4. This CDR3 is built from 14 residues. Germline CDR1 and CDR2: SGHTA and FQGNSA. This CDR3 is CASSLDRGWNEQYF. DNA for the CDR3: TGTGCCAGCAGCTTAGACAGGGGGTGGAACGAGCAGTACTTC. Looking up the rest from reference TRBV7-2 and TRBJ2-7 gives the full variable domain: GAGVSQSPSNKVTEKGKDVELRCDPISGHTALYWYRQSLGQGLEFLIYFQGNSAPDKSGLPSDRFSAERTGGSVSTLTIQRTQQEDSAVYLCASSLDRGWNEQYFGPGTRLTVT.